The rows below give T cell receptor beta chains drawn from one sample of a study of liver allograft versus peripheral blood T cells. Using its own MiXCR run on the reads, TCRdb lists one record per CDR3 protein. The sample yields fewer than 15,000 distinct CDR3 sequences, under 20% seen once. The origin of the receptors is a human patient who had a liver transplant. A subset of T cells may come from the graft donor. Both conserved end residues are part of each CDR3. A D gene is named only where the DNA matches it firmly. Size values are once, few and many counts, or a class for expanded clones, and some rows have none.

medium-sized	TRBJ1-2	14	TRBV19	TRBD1	CASSMAGQTYGYTF	TGTGCCAGTAGTATGGCGGGACAGACCTATGGCTACACCTTC
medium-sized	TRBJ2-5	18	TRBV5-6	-	CASTPRDVVGPSKETQYF	TGTGCCAGCACCCCGCGTGATGTAGTGGGACCCTCAAAAGAGACCCAGTACTTC
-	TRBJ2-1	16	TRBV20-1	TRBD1	CSATPPTGGGYNEQFF	TGCAGTGCTACGCCTCCGACAGGGGGGGGTTACAATGAGCAGTTCTTC
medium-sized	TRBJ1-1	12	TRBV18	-	CASSPSSTEAFF	TGTGCCAGCTCACCGTCAAGTACTGAAGCTTTCTTT
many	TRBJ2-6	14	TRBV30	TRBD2	CAWRGGRGANVLTF	TGTGCCTGGAGGGGGGGGAGAGGGGCCAACGTCCTGACTTTC
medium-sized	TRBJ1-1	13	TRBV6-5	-	CASRDSRNTEAFF	TGTGCCAGCCGGGACTCCCGGAACACTGAAGCTTTCTTT
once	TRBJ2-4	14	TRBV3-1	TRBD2	CASSPGGFTNIQYF	TGTGCCAGCAGCCCCGGGGGGTTTACTAACATTCAGTACTTC
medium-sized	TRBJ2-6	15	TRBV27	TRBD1	CASSSRGSGANVLTF	TGTGCCAGCAGTTCCAGGGGGTCAGGGGCCAACGTCCTGACTTTC
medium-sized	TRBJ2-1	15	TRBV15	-	CATSREAGSYNEQFF	TGTGCCACCAGCAGAGAGGCAGGCTCCTACAATGAGCAGTTCTTC
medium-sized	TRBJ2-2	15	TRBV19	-	CASSRQGEGTGELFF	TGTGCCAGTAGCCGCCAGGGGGAGGGCACCGGGGAGCTGTTTTTT
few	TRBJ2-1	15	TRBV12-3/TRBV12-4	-	CASSLDGWSYNEQFF	TGTGCCAGCAGTTTAGACGGGTGGTCGTACAATGAGCAGTTCTTC
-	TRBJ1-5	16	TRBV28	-	CASSLGGRRFNQPQHF	TGTGCCAGCAGTTTAGGGGGCCGGAGGTTCAATCAGCCCCAGCATTTT
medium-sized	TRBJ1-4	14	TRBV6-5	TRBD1	CASSFGQAAEKLFF	TGTGCCAGCAGTTTCGGACAGGCCGCTGAAAAACTGTTTTTT
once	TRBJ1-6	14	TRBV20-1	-	CSVTDSKNNSPLHF	TGCAGTGTTACGGACAGCAAAAATAATTCACCCCTCCACTTT
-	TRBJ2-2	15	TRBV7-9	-	CASSPQQAATGELFF	TGTGCCAGCAGCCCCCAACAGGCCGCCACCGGGGAGCTGTTTTTT
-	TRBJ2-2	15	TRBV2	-	CASTRQWTNTGELFF	TGTGCCAGCACTAGACAGTGGACGAACACCGGGGAGCTGTTTTTT
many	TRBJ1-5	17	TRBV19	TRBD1	CASSTRQGNFGNQPQHF	TGTGCCAGTAGTACTAGACAGGGGAACTTCGGCAATCAGCCCCAGCATTTT
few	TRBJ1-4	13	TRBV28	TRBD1	CASTPGTDEKLFF	TGTGCCAGCACCCCCGGGACAGATGAAAAACTGTTTTTT
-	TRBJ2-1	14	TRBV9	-	CASRRGVGDNEQFF	TGTGCCAGCAGGCGGGGAGTGGGGGACAATGAGCAGTTCTTC
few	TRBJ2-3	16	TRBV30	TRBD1	CAWSARTGRRTDTQYF	TGTGCCTGGAGTGCCCGGACAGGGAGGCGCACAGATACGCAGTATTTT
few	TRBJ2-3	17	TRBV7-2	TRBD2	CASSRYLLAESTDTQYF	TGTGCCAGCAGTCGATATCTCCTAGCGGAGTCCACAGATACGCAGTATTTT
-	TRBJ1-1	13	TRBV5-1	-	CASSLESITETFF	TGCGCCAGCAGCTTGGAGTCTATCACTGAAACTTTCTTT
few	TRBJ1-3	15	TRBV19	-	CASRTGGLSGNTIYF	TGTGCCAGTAGGACAGGAGGACTCTCTGGAAACACCATATATTTT
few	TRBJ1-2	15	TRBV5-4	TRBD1	CASSRGQGAPHGYTF	TGTGCCAGCAGCCGAGGACAGGGGGCGCCCCATGGCTACACCTTC
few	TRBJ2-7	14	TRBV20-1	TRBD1	CSAYSGTGAYEQYF	TGCAGTGCTTATAGCGGGACAGGGGCCTACGAGCAGTACTTC
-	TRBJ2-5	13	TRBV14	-	CASSQDRGSQQYF	TGTGCCAGCAGCCAAGATCGGGGTTCTCAGCAGTACTTC
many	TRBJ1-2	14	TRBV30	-	CAWSPGVGARGYTF	TGTGCCTGGAGCCCAGGGGTGGGGGCGCGTGGCTACACCTTC
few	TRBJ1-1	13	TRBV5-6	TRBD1	CVSSVDRADEAFF	TGTGTCAGCAGCGTGGACAGGGCAGATGAAGCTTTCTTT
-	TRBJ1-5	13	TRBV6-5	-	CASSLGPGQPQHF	TGTGCCAGCAGTTTGGGGCCCGGTCAGCCCCAGCATTTT
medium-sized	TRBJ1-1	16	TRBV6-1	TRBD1	CASSPRQGSLGTEAFF	TGTGCCAGCAGCCCTCGACAGGGGAGTTTGGGCACTGAAGCTTTCTTT
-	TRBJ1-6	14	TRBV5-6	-	CASSSRRDNSPLHF	TGTGCCAGCAGCTCCCGGAGGGATAATTCACCCCTCCACTTT
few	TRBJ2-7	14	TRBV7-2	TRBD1	CASSFGTGSYEQYF	TGTGCCAGCAGCTTTGGGACAGGCTCCTACGAGCAGTACTTC
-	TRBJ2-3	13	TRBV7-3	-	CASSLGVTDTQYF	TGTGCCAGCAGCTTGGGGGTCACAGATACGCAGTATTTT
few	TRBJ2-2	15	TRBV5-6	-	CASSFSPGGTGELFF	TGTGCCAGCAGCTTCTCTCCAGGAGGGACCGGGGAGCTGTTTTTT
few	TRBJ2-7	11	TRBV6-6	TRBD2	CASSWGGEQYF	TGTGCCAGCAGTTGGGGGGGCGAGCAGTACTTC
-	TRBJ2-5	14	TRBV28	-	CASSWGGGGETQYF	TGTGCCAGCAGTTGGGGGGGGGGCGGAGAGACCCAGTACTTC
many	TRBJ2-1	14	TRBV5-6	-	CASSSLWAYNEQFF	TGTGCCAGCAGCTCCCTTTGGGCTTACAATGAGCAGTTCTTC
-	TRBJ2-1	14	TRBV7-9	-	CASSLVAAYNEQFF	TGTGCCAGCAGCTTAGTGGCGGCCTACAATGAGCAGTTCTTC
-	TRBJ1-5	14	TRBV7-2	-	CASSLGGRNQPQHF	TGTGCCAGCAGCTTAGGGGGCAGGAATCAGCCCCAGCATTTT
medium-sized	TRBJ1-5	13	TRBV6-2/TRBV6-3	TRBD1	CASSSDRVQPQHF	TGTGCCAGCAGCTCGGACAGGGTTCAGCCCCAGCATTTT
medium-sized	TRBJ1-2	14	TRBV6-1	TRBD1	CASSDGQGAYGYTF	TGTGCCAGCAGTGACGGACAGGGGGCTTATGGCTACACCTTC
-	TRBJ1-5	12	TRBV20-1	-	CSASDGNQPQHF	TGCAGTGCTAGTGATGGCAATCAGCCCCAGCATTTT
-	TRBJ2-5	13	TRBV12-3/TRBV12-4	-	CASSFSLEETQYF	TGTGCCAGCAGTTTTTCGCTAGAAGAGACCCAGTACTTC
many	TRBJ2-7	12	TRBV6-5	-	CASSSSAYEQYF	TGTGCCAGCAGCAGCTCGGCCTACGAGCAGTACTTC
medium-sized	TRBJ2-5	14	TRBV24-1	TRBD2	CATSVSGGVETQYF	TGTGCCACCAGTGTTTCCGGGGGGGTAGAGACCCAGTACTTC
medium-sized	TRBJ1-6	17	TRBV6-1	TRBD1	CASSSGQGASYNSPLHF	TGTGCCAGCAGCTCGGGACAGGGGGCGTCCTATAATTCACCCCTCCACTTT
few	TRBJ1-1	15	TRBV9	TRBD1	CASRAGQGENTEAFF	TGTGCCAGCAGAGCGGGACAGGGGGAGAACACTGAAGCTTTCTTT
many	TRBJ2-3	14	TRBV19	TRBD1	CASCRDRGSDTQYF	TGTGCCAGCTGCCGGGACAGGGGATCGGATACGCAGTATTTT